This TCR beta chain came from a study of blood T cell repertoires in COVID-19. Study summary: The study drew acute and convalescent COVID-19 samples from the United States, Italy and Spain.

Libraries were prepared by immunoSEQ multiplex PCR; TCRdb keeps only in-frame clonotypes and omits some of them. In the table there are 120,000 or so clones, over 75% of which are singletons. The source material was peripheral blood. The sequence derives from a woman older than 75 with acute or convalescent COVID-19.

CDR3 amino acids: CASSFHSSGTSGTLDPLDTQYF. CDR3 bases: TGTGCCAGCAGCTTCCACTCCTCCGGGACTAGCGGGACCCTGGATCCTTTGGATACGCAGTATTTT. V gene TRBV13 combines with J gene TRBJ2-3; 13 bases agree with TRBD2. Trimming at V came to 3 bases and at J to 6 bases, leaving 24 bases not matched to a gene. Germline V gene data show CDR1 as PRHDT and CDR2 as FYEKMQ (reference sequence). The length of the CDR3 is 22 residues.